The rows below give T cell receptor beta chains drawn from one sample of a study of shared clonotypes between healthy human individuals. TCRdb keeps only in-frame clones here, not all; method: immunoSEQ multiplex PCR. In the table there are hundreds of thousands of clones, 90% to 97% of which are singletons. The sample taken for sequencing was naive CD8+ T cells sorted from blood. All receptors derive from a woman under 40 in good health. CDR3s include the opening cysteine and the closing phenylalanine or tryptophan. A D gene is named only where the DNA matches it firmly. Clone size appears in some rows only: once, few, many, or a class for an expanded clone.

CDR3nt: TGTGCCAGCAGTGTGGGCGGGGAGCTGTTTTTT; CDR3aa: CASSVGGELFF; v_gene: TRBV6-1; abundance: .; d_gene: .; j_gene: TRBJ2-2
CDR3nt: TGTGCCAGCACTCTTCGGGGGGGTGATCAGCCCCAGCATTTT; CDR3aa: CASTLRGGDQPQHF; v_gene: TRBV27; abundance: .; d_gene: .; j_gene: TRBJ1-5
CDR3nt: TGTGCCAGCAGGGGGAGGAGTCACAATGAGCAGTTCTTC; CDR3aa: CASRGRSHNEQFF; v_gene: TRBV5-8; abundance: .; d_gene: .; j_gene: TRBJ2-1
CDR3nt: TGTGCCAGTAGTCTGGGCAGCGGACCTTACGAGCAGTACTTC; CDR3aa: CASSLGSGPYEQYF; v_gene: TRBV19; abundance: once; d_gene: .; j_gene: TRBJ2-7
CDR3nt: TGTGCCAGCGAGCCCGGGACAGCTAACACCGGGGAGCTGTTTTTT; CDR3aa: CASEPGTANTGELFF; v_gene: TRBV6-1; abundance: few; d_gene: TRBD1; j_gene: TRBJ2-2
CDR3nt: TGTGCCAGTAGTATAAATCCCTTAGCCAAAAACATTCAGTACTTC; CDR3aa: CASSINPLAKNIQYF; v_gene: TRBV19; abundance: .; d_gene: .; j_gene: TRBJ2-4
CDR3nt: TGTGCCAGCAGGCTAGCGGGTAGTGACAATGAGCAGTTCTTC; CDR3aa: CASRLAGSDNEQFF; v_gene: TRBV13; abundance: .; d_gene: TRBD2; j_gene: TRBJ2-1
CDR3nt: TGTGCCAGCAGATCCGGGACTAGCGCTTACAATGAGCAGTTCTTC; CDR3aa: CASRSGTSAYNEQFF; v_gene: TRBV28; abundance: .; d_gene: TRBD2; j_gene: TRBJ2-1
CDR3nt: TGTGCCAGCAGCGTGGGAGAGGGGGACTATGGCTACACCTTC; CDR3aa: CASSVGEGDYGYTF; v_gene: TRBV7-9; abundance: .; d_gene: .; j_gene: TRBJ1-2
CDR3nt: TGTGCCTGGAGCGACGCTGACTACGAGCAGTACTTC; CDR3aa: CAWSDADYEQYF; v_gene: TRBV30; abundance: .; d_gene: .; j_gene: TRBJ2-7
CDR3nt: TGCGCCAGCAGCCTGAAGGGAGGACACACCTACAATGAGCAGTTCTTC; CDR3aa: CASSLKGGHTYNEQFF; v_gene: TRBV4-1; abundance: .; d_gene: .; j_gene: TRBJ2-1
CDR3nt: TGTGCCAGCAGTTCAACAGCGAAAAGGACTACCTACAATGAGCAGTTCTTC; CDR3aa: CASSSTAKRTTYNEQFF; v_gene: TRBV28; abundance: .; d_gene: .; j_gene: TRBJ2-1
CDR3nt: TGTGCCAGCAGCCAGGAAAGGACGCCGGCGGTTGAGCAGTACTTC; CDR3aa: CASSQERTPAVEQYF; v_gene: TRBV4-2; abundance: .; d_gene: .; j_gene: TRBJ2-7
CDR3nt: TGCGCCAGCAGCTTGGCTGGGAACACCGGGGAGCTGTTTTTT; CDR3aa: CASSLAGNTGELFF; v_gene: TRBV5-1; abundance: .; d_gene: .; j_gene: TRBJ2-2
CDR3nt: TGTGCCAGCAGCCCATCGACTAGCTCCTACAATGAGCAGTTCTTC; CDR3aa: CASSPSTSSYNEQFF; v_gene: TRBV7-8; abundance: .; d_gene: .; j_gene: TRBJ2-1
CDR3nt: TGTGCCAGCAGCGCCCGGACTAGCGGGATGGTCACCGGGGAGCTGTTTTTT; CDR3aa: CASSARTSGMVTGELFF; v_gene: TRBV9; abundance: .; d_gene: TRBD2; j_gene: TRBJ2-2
CDR3nt: TGTGCCAGCAGCCAGGAGAGCTCCTACAATGAGCAGTTCTTC; CDR3aa: CASSQESSYNEQFF; v_gene: TRBV9; abundance: .; d_gene: .; j_gene: TRBJ2-1
CDR3nt: TGTGCCAGCAGTTCTCCGACAGGGAAGTCCCACTATAGCAATCAGCCCCAGCATTTT; CDR3aa: CASSSPTGKSHYSNQPQHF; v_gene: TRBV28; abundance: once; d_gene: TRBD1; j_gene: TRBJ1-5